This entry concerns a single TCR beta chain. This clone was seen more than once but under ten times. Its antigen remains undetermined. Per-nucleotide qualities are absent, and no much larger clonotype sits a single base away. The sample is drawn from a study of control samples from healthy donors and cancer patients (dated by TCRdb to 2020 to 2021). The library was generated by the immunoSEQ multiplex PCR assay. The clones in this table, taken by TCRdb from immuneACCESS, are in-frame only. Not every clone is retained; where verified, under half of the shortfall comes from an unresolved V gene, and the cause of the rest is unknown. In this sample the table shows 100,000 to 150,000 clones, around 87% of which occur a single time. The biggest ten clones account for roughly 2.8% of the sample. This receptor was obtained from a man aged 60 to 69 in good health. Sequencing input: blood.

The CDR3 corresponds to CASSSQTGVQPQHF. The DNA reads as follows: TGTGCCAGCAGCTCCCAGACAGGGGTTCAGCCCCAGCATTTT. The chain is encoded by TRBV7-2 joined to TRBJ1-5; 8 bases in the middle match TRBD1. Clipping removes 4 bases from V and 6 bases from J, with 5 as the unmatched junction base count. The CDR3 measures 14 amino acids from cysteine to phenylalanine. Only the CDR3 portion is preserved as DNA: 42 bases, with reading frame beginning at the first base. CDR1 SGHTA and CDR2 FQGNSA were looked up in the germline V gene.